This TCR beta chain appears in the sequencing data of a study of OX40 agonist ivuxolimab in advanced cancers. The wider study: An agonistic human IgG2 monoclonal antibody against OX40 (CD134) was given. At 0.01 to 10 mg/kg, ivuxolimab was administered intravenously to patients every 2 weeks.

Of note for this clone: Its specificity is not known.

The CDR3 spans 14 residues. Germline lookup yields CDR1 SGHDT and CDR2 YYEEEE. V was cut by 0 bases and J by 3 bases, with 10 bases left in between. Data came from immunoSEQ multiplex PCR; TCRdb stores just in-frame clones and leaves some out. The table has 45,000 to 50,000 clones, around 90% seen once. General observations from the study: In the expanded peripheral T cells, antigen specificity was never determined.

V gene TRBV5-6 combines with J gene TRBJ2-7, with D possibly TRBD1 on 5 matching bases. The TCR sequence derives from an adult with an advanced solid tumor such as melanoma, head and neck, liver or kidney cancer. Sequencing used CD4+ or CD8+ T cells sorted from blood, obtained in a trial of the OX40 agonist ivuxolimab. For the CDR3, the DNA is TGTGCCAGCAGCTTGGGAGACAGTATCTACGAGCAGTACGTC. Translation gives CASSLGDSIYEQYV.